This T cell receptor (beta chain) comes out of a study of T-cell reconstitution after alpha-beta-depleted transplantation in children. V dropped 6 bases and J dropped 7; count of bases not matched to a gene: 6. Germline V gene data show CDR1 as MNHEY and CDR2 as SMNVEV (reference sequence). The CDR3 has 12 amino acids. The authors prepared the TCRbeta library with unique molecular identifiers. Using its own MiXCR run on the PCR reads, TCRdb lists one record per CDR3 protein. In the table there are about 540,000 distinct CDR3 sequences, about 17% of which are singletons. Sequencing used PBMCs from the stem cell graft donor, obtained from the stem cell graft. This receptor was identified in a human donor who donated a stem cell graft to a child with acute lymphoblastic leukemia. This chain links TRBV27 with TRBJ2-7, with 7 nucleotides matching TRBD1. This chain's CDR3 is CASSHRGGEQYF. CDR3 in DNA: TGTGCCAGCAGCCACAGGGGTGGGGAGCAGTACTTC.